A single sample gave rise to the 6 T cell receptor beta chains below, sequenced in a study of identical twins. TCRdb reprocessed the 5' RACE reads via MiXCR and lists one record per CDR3 protein. The table shows some 240,000 distinct CDR3 sequences, with about 8.3% occurring only once. This sample was shared with a second study, whose subject was yellow fever vaccine responses in identical twins.

Sequenced input: CD8+ T cells sorted from blood. The source of these receptors is a woman in her late teens or twenties in good health.

This clonotype was counted between two and nine times. The chain uses TRBV2 and TRBJ2-1, with 8 positions matching TRBD2. The V and J ends lost 6 bases and 6 bases, in that order; junction bases with no gene match: 13. The germline V gene encodes CDR1 SNHLY and CDR2 FYNNEI. The CDR3 is 16 amino acids. CDR3 amino acids: CASRDHPSGSGNEQFF. CDR3 in DNA: TGTGCCAGCAGAGACCATCCCAGCGGGAGTGGCAATGAGCAGTTCTTC.

This clonotype was observed many times. This chain joins TRBV29-1 and TRBJ2-7; D perhaps matches TRBD1 (5 bases). Germline V gene data show CDR1 as SQVTM and CDR2 as ANQGSEA. V was shortened by 3 bases and J by 4 bases, with 19 bases between the two germline ends. The CDR3 has 15 residues. CDR3 bases: TGCAGCGTTGATGATACTACACAAAAGGGGTACGAGCAGTACTTC. Protein product: CSVDDTTQKGYEQYF.

This sequence joins TRBV7-9 and TRBJ2-7, with 8 bases that match TRBD1. The CDR3 is 14 amino acids. CDR1 is SEHNR and CDR2 is FQNEAQ in the germline V gene (reference sequence). Unmatched junction bases numbered 8, after V lost 5 bases and J lost 5 bases. The CDR3 spells CASSDYETGDEQYF. DNA for the CDR3: TGTGCCAGCAGCGATTATGAGACAGGGGACGAGCAGTACTTC.

This clonotype was recorded once. The chain links TRBV10-3 to TRBJ2-7, with a weak D call TRBD1 (6 bases). V was pared by 8 bases and J by 0 bases, with 20 bases between. From germline, CDR1 is ENHRY and CDR2 SYGVKD. The CDR3 extends over 16 amino acids. For the CDR3, the DNA is TGTGCCATCCAGGAACCGACAGGCAAGAGCTCCTACGAGCAGTACTTC. Protein product: CAIQEPTGKSSYEQYF.

The rearrangement links TRBV29-1 to TRBJ2-7; D tentatively reads TRBD1 or TRBD2 (5 bases each). Germline lookup yields CDR1 SQVTM and CDR2 ANQGSEA. The CDR3 covers 15 residues. V was cut by 4 bases and J by 0 bases, with 16 bases left in between. The CDR3: CSVVLSGTASYEQYF. Here the CDR3 DNA reads TGCAGCGTTGTTCTCTCGGGGACGGCCTCCTACGAGCAGTACTTC.

The sample holds many counts of this clonotype. The J gene is TRBJ2-1, the V gene TRBV27; TRBD1 is a possible D gene (6 bases). In germline, CDR1 is MNHEY, CDR2 SMNVEV (reference sequence). Trimming removed 2 bases from V and 5 bases from J, with 7 bases in between. The CDR3 totals 13 residues. The CDR3 loop reads CASSLTGNNEQFF. CDR3 nucleotide sequence: TGTGCCAGCAGTTTAACAGGGAACAATGAGCAGTTCTTC.